This T cell receptor (beta chain) was sequenced during a study of cytomegalovirus exposure and HLA in healthy donors. This PCR relied on a set of 60 Vbeta primers and 13 Jbeta primers. Profiling relied on immunoSEQ multiplex PCR, and the TCRdb table lists in-frame clones only, not all of them. The repertoire holds 85,000 to 120,000 clones, with roughly three quarters as singletons. The specimen sequenced was PBMCs. This clonotype originated in a male donor in good health and CMV-seropositive.

The CDR3 sequence: CASTSGNYNEQFF. In DNA, the CDR3 is TGTGCCAGCACCAGCGGGAATTACAATGAGCAGTTCTTC. V gene TRBV2 combines with J gene TRBJ2-1; 7 nucleotides match TRBD2. This CDR3 is 13 amino acids long. CDR1 is SNHLY and CDR2 is FYNNEI in the germline V gene. Trimming took 7 bases from V and 4 from J; bases not matched to a gene: 4.